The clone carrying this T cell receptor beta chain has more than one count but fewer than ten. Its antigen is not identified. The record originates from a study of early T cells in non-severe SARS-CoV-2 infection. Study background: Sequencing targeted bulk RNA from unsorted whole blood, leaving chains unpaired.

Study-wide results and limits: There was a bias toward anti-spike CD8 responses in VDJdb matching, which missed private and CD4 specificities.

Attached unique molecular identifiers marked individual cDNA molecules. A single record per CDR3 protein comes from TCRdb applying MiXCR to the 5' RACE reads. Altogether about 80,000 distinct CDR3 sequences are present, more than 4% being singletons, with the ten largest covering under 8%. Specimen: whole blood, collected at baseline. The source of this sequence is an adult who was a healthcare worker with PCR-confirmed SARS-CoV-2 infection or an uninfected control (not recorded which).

The chain's CDR3 is CASRSFHRDINEKLFF. DNA for the CDR3: TGTGCCAGCAGGTCCTTCCACCGGGACATCAATGAAAAACTGTTTTTT. The V and J genes are TRBV6-5 and TRBJ1-4; a weak D match, TRBD1 (6 bases). This CDR3 is 16 amino acids long. Between the trimmed V and J ends, which lost 6 bases and 5 bases, there was a span of 19 bases. Germline V gene data show CDR1 as MNHEY and CDR2 as SVGAGI.